This TCR beta chain was obtained from a study of cytomegalovirus exposure and HLA in healthy donors (dated by TCRdb to about 2017). Context from the whole study: According to a later analysis, one platform produced both the roughly 110 validation repertoires and the 666 repertoires of the first cohort. Along with the approximately 620-subject first cohort, a separate validation cohort of 120 different subjects was used. The aim of the study was to test whether cataloging public T cell receptors could identify signatures of past pathogen exposure. The study combined high-throughput TCR immunosequencing, statistical association of individual TCRs with disease status, and machine learning to predict cytomegalovirus infection status.

The donors were included in the validation cohort of approximately 120 subjects, a group kept apart from the roughly 730-subject first cohort. Its CDR3 holds 12 amino acids, cysteine through phenylalanine. Of all the DNA, just the CDR3 is kept, 36 bases in frame from base 1. From the germline V gene (reference sequence), CDR1 is MNHNY and CDR2 is SVGAGI. V lost 2 bases and J lost 7 bases; the stretch between them is 6 bases long. Remarks on this clone: This receptor's antigen is unknown. No base quality information exists; no much larger clone differs at one position.

General conclusions and limits of the study: Cytomegalovirus status was reported to be diagnosed by the classifier with high specificity and sensitivity in both the original and validation cohorts. The study listed 164 TCR beta chains as associated with cytomegalovirus. The validation cohort had no HLA typing available for a later analysis, so co-occurrence within that cohort was assessed over all 130 or so repertoires. In a later analysis, TCRs clustered in the first cohort were found to also tend to co-occur in the 110 or so validation repertoires, with approximately 95% of cluster scores above 0. It was suggested by the authors that the approach could potentially be generalized to other disease states and immunological phenotypes. Three of the identified cytomegalovirus-associated TCR beta chains were confirmed in vitro to be specific for cytomegalovirus antigens. While some public TCRs were present in many individuals, most TCR sequences turned up only very rarely across donors.

Library prep was done by the immunoSEQ multiplex PCR assay. The study's processing was this. A statistical classification framework was built for diagnosing cytomegalovirus status from the catalog of TCR beta chain sequences. TCRdb retrieved this table from immuneACCESS and kept in-frame rearrangements only. Not all clones are present; in checked studies, unresolved V genes account for under half, and no reason is known for the remainder. V, J and clone size reflect that table, while D and trimming were determined from the DNA. Counted in this sample were about 340,000 clones; roughly 85% of them appeared once. Around 0.8% of the sample lies in the top ten.

This receptor was obtained from a woman aged 18-30 years in good health and CMV-seronegative. The chain is encoded by TRBV6-6 joined to TRBJ2-1; matching of 6 bases hints at TRBD2 as the D gene. Sequenced sample: PBMCs. The CDR3 protein is CASSYAGNEQFF. The DNA is as follows: TGTGCCAGCAGTTACGCGGGAAATGAGCAGTTCTTC.